Described below is a single T cell receptor beta chain sequence and its context. Its antigen is not identified. The CDR3 is 13 residues long. Between the trimmed V and J ends, which lost 7 bases and 4 bases, there was a span of 13 bases. TCRdb re-analysed the 5' RACE reads in MiXCR, keeping a single row per CDR3 protein. The sample includes 150,000 or so distinct CDR3 sequences, roughly 10% seen only once; the top ten take approximately 3.8%. These data come from a study of T-cell memory formation after mild COVID-19. Study summary: Largely donor-specific sequence clusters came from a couple of donors.

Study-wide points: A balance of CD4 and CD8 characterized clones contracting day 15 to 85, whereas later expanders leaned CD4+. Mostly located in CM and EM were contracting CD4+ clones, with contracting CD8+ clones located in EMRA. Researchers found some responding clones in pre-infection memory, a sign that cross-reactive memory joined.

V gene TRBV12-3 or TRBV12-4 combines with J gene TRBJ1-2; D not certain. This clonotype was sampled from a man aged 18 to 30 who had mild COVID-19 (a few samples of this study predate the infection). Cell type and time point are not known. Specimen: PBMCs or a T cell subset sorted from them (not recorded which). CDR3 region: CASTLDMTYGYTF. CDR3 DNA sequence: TGTGCCAGCACTCTCGACATGACCTATGGCTACACCTTC.